This T cell receptor beta chain was profiled in a study of cytomegalovirus exposure and HLA in healthy donors. Germline CDR1 and CDR2: SGHVS and FQNEAQ. The CDR3 spans 15 residues. V lost 5 bases and J lost 4; bases outside the gene matches: 8. 13 Jbeta primers and 60 Vbeta primers were used for the PCR. Some clones are missing from TCRdb's copy, which holds only in-frame ones; the method was immunoSEQ multiplex PCR. This table holds fewer than 200,000 clones, 77% found once. Worth noting for this clone: Its antigen is currently unknown.

Overall study results and limits: Among the CMV-associated chains, a few were confirmed in vitro as specific for CMV antigens.

The sequence was obtained from a male donor in good health and CMV-seropositive. The chain joins TRBV7-8 to TRBJ2-1; 7 nucleotides agree with TRBD2. The sequenced sample was PBMCs. CDR3 sequence reads: CASSVREGPYNEQFF. For the CDR3, the DNA is TGTGCCAGCAGCGTCAGGGAGGGGCCATACAATGAGCAGTTCTTC.